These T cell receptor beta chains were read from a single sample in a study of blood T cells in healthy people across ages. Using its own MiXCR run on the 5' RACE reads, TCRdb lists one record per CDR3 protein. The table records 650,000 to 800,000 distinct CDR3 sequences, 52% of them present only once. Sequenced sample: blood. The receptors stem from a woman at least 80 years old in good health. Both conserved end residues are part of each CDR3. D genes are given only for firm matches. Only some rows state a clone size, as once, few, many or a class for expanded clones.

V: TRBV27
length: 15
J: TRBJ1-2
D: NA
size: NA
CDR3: CASSFAYGGADGYTF
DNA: TGTGCCAGCAGTTTCGCCTACGGGGGCGCCGATGGCTACACCTTC

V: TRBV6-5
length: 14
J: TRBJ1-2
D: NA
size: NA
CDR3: CASRPTEDGYGYTF
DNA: TGTGCCAGCAGGCCGACCGAAGACGGCTATGGCTACACCTTC

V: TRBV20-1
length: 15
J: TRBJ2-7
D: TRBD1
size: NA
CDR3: CSASPGTGSSYEQYF
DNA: TGCAGTGCTTCGCCCGGGACAGGAAGCTCCTACGAGCAGTACTTC

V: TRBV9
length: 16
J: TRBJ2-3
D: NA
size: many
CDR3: CASSVGPGAPGSTQYF
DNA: TGTGCCAGCAGCGTGGGCCCGGGGGCCCCTGGGAGTACGCAGTATTTT

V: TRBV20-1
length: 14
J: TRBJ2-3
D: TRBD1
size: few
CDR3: CSARDRGITDTQYF
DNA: TGCAGTGCTAGGGACAGGGGAATCACAGATACGCAGTATTTT

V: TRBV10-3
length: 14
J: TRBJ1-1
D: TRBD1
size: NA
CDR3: CAISGSGQASEAFF
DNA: TGTGCCATCAGTGGGTCCGGACAGGCTTCTGAAGCTTTCTTT

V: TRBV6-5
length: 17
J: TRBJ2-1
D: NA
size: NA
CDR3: CASSYYRRGPTYNEQFF
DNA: TGTGCCAGCAGTTATTATCGTCGGGGGCCCACCTACAATGAGCAGTTCTTC

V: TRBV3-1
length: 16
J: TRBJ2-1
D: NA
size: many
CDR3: CASSRGQEGGHNEQFF
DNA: TGTGCCAGCAGCCGGGGGCAGGAGGGAGGACACAATGAGCAGTTCTTC

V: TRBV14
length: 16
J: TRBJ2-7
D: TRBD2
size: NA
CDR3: CASSRAGLAAYNEQYF
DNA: TGTGCCAGCAGCCGAGCGGGACTAGCGGCTTACAATGAGCAGTACTTC

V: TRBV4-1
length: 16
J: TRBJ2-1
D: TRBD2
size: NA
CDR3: CASSHGAGSSYNEQFF
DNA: TGCGCCAGCAGCCATGGAGCGGGAAGCTCCTACAATGAGCAGTTCTTC

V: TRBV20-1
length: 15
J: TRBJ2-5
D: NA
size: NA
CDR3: CSAIIAQAPQETQYF
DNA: TGCAGTGCTATAATCGCTCAGGCCCCCCAAGAGACCCAGTACTTC

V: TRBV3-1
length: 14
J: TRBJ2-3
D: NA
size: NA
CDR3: CASSPRDLADTQYF
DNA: TGTGCCAGCAGCCCACGAGATTTGGCGGATACGCAGTATTTT

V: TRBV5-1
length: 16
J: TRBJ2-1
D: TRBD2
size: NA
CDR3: CASSPGLAVFSDEQFF
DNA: TGCGCCAGCAGTCCCGGACTAGCGGTGTTTAGCGATGAGCAGTTCTTC

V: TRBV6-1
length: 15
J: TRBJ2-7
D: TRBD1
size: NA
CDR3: CASSFQGASSYEQYF
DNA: TGTGCCAGCAGTTTCCAGGGGGCGAGCTCCTACGAGCAGTACTTC

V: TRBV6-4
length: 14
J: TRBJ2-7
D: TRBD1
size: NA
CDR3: CASDPRDRIYEQYF
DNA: TGTGCCAGCGACCCCCGGGACAGGATCTACGAGCAGTACTTC

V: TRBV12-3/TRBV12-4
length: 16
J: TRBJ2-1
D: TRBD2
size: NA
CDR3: CASSLEAGGKPNEQFF
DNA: TGTGCCAGCAGTTTAGAAGCGGGAGGGAAGCCCAATGAGCAGTTCTTC

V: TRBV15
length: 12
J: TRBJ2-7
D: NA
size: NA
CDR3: CATSREWDGQYF
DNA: TGTGCCACCAGCAGAGAATGGGACGGTCAGTACTTC

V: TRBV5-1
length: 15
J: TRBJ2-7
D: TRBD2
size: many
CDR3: CASSAWRGANYEQYF
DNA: TGCGCCAGCAGCGCCTGGCGGGGGGCGAACTACGAGCAGTACTTC

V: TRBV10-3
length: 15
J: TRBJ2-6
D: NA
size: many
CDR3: CAISGSGSGANVLTF
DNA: TGTGCCATCTCCGGCTCAGGCTCTGGGGCCAACGTCCTGACTTTC

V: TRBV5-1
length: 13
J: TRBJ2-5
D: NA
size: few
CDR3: CASSGVVDQTQYF
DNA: TGCGCCAGCAGCGGGGTAGTCGATCAGACCCAGTACTTC

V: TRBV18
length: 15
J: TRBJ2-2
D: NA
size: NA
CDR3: CASSRDRSNTGELFF
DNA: TGTGCCAGCTCACGCGACAGGTCGAACACCGGGGAGCTGTTTTTT

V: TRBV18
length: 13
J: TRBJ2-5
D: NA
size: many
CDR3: CASCSGLQETQYF
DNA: TGTGCCAGCTGCAGTGGCCTACAAGAGACCCAGTACTTC

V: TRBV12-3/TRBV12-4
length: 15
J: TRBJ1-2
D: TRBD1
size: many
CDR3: CASSLAPGQNYGYTF
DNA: TGTGCCAGCAGTTTAGCGCCGGGACAGAACTATGGCTACACCTTC

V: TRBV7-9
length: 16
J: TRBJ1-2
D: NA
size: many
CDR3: CASSFPSGRLGYGYTF
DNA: TGTGCCAGCAGCTTCCCCTCAGGGCGACTAGGCTATGGCTACACCTTC

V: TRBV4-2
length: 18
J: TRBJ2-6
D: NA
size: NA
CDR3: CASSQVNRFSSGANVPTF
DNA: TGTGCCAGCAGCCAAGTGAACAGATTTAGCTCTGGGGCCAACGTCCCGACTTTC

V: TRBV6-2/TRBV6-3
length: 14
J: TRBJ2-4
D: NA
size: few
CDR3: CAVGTSLAKNIQYF
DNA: TGTGCCGTCGGGACATCATTAGCCAAAAACATTCAGTACTTC

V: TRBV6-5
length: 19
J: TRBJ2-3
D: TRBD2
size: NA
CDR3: CASSYPLAGTSGGTDTQYF
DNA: TGTGCCAGCAGTTACCCACTCGCGGGGACTAGCGGGGGCACAGATACGCAGTATTTT

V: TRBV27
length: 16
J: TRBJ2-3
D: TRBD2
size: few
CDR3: CASSLYLAGGSDTQYF
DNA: TGTGCCAGCAGTTTATATCTAGCGGGAGGGTCAGATACGCAGTATTTT

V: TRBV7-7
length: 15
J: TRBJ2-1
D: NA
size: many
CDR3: CASSLDWGANNEQFF
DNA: TGTGCCAGCAGCTTAGATTGGGGGGCCAACAATGAGCAGTTCTTC

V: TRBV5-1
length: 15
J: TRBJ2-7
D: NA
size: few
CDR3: CASSLVRASYNEQYF
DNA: TGCGCCAGCAGCTTGGTCAGGGCTTCCTACAATGAGCAGTACTTC

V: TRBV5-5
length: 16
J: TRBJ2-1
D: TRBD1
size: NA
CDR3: CASSTSGTGAYNEQFF
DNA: TGTGCCAGCAGCACCTCCGGGACAGGGGCTTACAATGAGCAGTTCTTC

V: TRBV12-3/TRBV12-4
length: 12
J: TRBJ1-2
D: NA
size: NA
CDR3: CASSFGVAGYTF
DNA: TGTGCCAGCAGTTTTGGGGTTGCTGGCTACACCTTC

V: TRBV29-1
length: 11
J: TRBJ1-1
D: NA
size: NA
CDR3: CSVEKDLLAFF
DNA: TGCAGCGTTGAAAAGGATTTGCTCGCTTTCTTT

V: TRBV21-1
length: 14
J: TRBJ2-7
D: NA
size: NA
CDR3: CASSNPAGTDEQYF
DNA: TGTGCCAGCAGCAATCCGGCAGGGACCGACGAGCAGTACTTC

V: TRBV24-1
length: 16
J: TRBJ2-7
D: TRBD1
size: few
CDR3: CATSEPGQGRSNEQYF
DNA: TGTGCCACCAGTGAACCAGGACAGGGGAGAAGCAATGAGCAGTACTTC

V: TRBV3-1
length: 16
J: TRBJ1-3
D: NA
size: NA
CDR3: CASSIERFSSGNTIYF
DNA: TGTGCCAGCAGCATTGAGCGCTTCTCCTCCGGAAACACCATATATTTT

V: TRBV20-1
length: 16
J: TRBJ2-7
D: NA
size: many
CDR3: CSARAQERPIQYEQYF
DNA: TGCAGTGCTAGAGCTCAGGAGAGACCTATTCAATACGAGCAGTACTTC

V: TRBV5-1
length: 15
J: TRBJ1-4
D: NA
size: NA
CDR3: CASSPVQGLNEKLFF
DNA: TGCGCCAGCAGCCCGGTTCAAGGACTTAATGAAAAACTGTTTTTT

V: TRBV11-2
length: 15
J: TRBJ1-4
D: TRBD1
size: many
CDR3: CASSPTGGPREKLFF
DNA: TGTGCCAGCAGCCCGACAGGGGGCCCCAGGGAAAAACTGTTTTTT

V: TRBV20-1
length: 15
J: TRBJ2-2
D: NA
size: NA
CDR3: CSASSEGSNTGELFF
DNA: TGCAGTGCTAGCAGCGAGGGTAGTAACACCGGGGAGCTGTTTTTT

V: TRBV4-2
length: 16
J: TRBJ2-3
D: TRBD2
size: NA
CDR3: CASSQSHRLATDTQYF
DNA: TGTGCCAGCAGCCAAAGCCACCGACTAGCCACAGATACGCAGTATTTT

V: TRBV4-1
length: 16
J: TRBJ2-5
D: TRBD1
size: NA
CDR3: CASSQVVRDRGNEQYF
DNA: TGCGCCAGCAGCCAAGTTGTTAGGGACAGGGGTAATGAGCAGTACTTC

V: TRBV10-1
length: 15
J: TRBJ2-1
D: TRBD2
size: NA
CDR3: CASSEVAGEVNEQFF
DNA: TGCGCCAGCAGTGAGGTAGCGGGAGAGGTAAATGAGCAGTTCTTC

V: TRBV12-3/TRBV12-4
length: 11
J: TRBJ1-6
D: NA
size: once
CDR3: CASSSNSPLHF
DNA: TGTGCCAGCAGTTCGAATTCACCCCTCCACTTT

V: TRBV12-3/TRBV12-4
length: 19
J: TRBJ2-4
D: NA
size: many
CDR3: CASSRKQNTGYLTKNIQYF
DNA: TGTGCCAGCAGCCGAAAACAAAATACAGGGTACCTTACCAAAAACATTCAGTACTTC

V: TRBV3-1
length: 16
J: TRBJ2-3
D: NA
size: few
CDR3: CASSQDSRGSTDTQYF
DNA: TGTGCCAGCAGCCAAGATTCTAGAGGCAGCACAGATACGCAGTATTTT

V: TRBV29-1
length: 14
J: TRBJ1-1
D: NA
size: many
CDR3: CSVVKGHQNTEAFF
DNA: TGCAGCGTTGTTAAGGGACACCAGAACACTGAAGCTTTCTTT

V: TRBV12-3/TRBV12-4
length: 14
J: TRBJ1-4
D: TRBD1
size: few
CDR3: CASRGQGTNEKLFF
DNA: TGTGCCAGCAGGGGACAGGGGACTAATGAAAAACTGTTTTTT

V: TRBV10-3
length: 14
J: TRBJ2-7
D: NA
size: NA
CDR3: CAISEYPSSYEQYF
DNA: TGTGCCATCAGTGAGTACCCCAGCTCCTACGAGCAGTACTTC

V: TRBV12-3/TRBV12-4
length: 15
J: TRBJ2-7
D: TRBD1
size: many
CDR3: CASSSGTGAGGEQYF
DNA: TGTGCCAGCAGTTCCGGGACAGGGGCTGGTGGCGAGCAGTACTTC

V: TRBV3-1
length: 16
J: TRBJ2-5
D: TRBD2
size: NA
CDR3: CASRLTSGDSQETQYF
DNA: TGTGCCAGCAGATTGACTAGCGGGGACAGCCAAGAGACCCAGTACTTC

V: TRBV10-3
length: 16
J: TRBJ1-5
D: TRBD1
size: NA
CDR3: CAISERTGTGNQPQHF
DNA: TGTGCCATCAGTGAGCGGACAGGGACGGGCAATCAGCCCCAGCATTTT

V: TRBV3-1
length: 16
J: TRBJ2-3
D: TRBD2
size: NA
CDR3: CASSLVGSGGAETQYF
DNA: TGTGCCAGCAGCCTAGTAGGAAGCGGGGGGGCGGAGACGCAGTATTTT

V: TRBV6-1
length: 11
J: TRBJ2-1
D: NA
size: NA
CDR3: CASTGRNGQFF
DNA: TGTGCCAGCACCGGAAGGAATGGGCAGTTCTTC

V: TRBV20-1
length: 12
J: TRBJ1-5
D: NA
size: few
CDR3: CSAGQGNQPQHF
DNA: TGCAGTGCCGGCCAGGGCAATCAGCCCCAGCATTTT

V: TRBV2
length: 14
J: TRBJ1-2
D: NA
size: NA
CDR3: CASSERELDHGYTF
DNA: TGTGCCAGCAGTGAAAGGGAATTGGACCATGGCTACACCTTC

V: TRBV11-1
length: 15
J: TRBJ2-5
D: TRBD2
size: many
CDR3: CASSGREHLQETQYF
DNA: TGTGCCAGCAGCGGGAGGGAACATCTCCAAGAGACCCAGTACTTC

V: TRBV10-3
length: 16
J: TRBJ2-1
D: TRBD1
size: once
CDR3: CAISGDRDRASNEQFF
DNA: TGTGCCATCAGTGGAGACCGGGACAGGGCTAGCAATGAGCAGTTCTTC

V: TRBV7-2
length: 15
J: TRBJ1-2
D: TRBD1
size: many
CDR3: CASSLGPGQGHGYTF
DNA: TGTGCCAGCAGCTTAGGGCCGGGACAGGGACATGGCTACACCTTC

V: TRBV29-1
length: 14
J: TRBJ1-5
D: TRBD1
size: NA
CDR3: CSVKDRGVDQPQHF
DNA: TGCAGCGTTAAGGACAGGGGCGTGGATCAGCCCCAGCATTTT